A single sample is the source of the 29 T cell receptor beta chains below, sequenced in a study of T cell clonotyping in hematopoietic cell transplantation. The data were produced by immunoSEQ multiplex PCR, yet TCRdb's version contains in-frame clones alone and is incomplete. Of roughly 11,000 clones listed, nearly 90% are singletons. Material for sequencing was peripheral blood mononuclear cells. The receptors originated from a human donor who either received an allogeneic hematopoietic cell transplant for a myeloid malignancy or was a related donor (not recorded which). Some clones in this sample may be carry-over from other donors' samples.

This rearrangement joins TRBV5-4 to TRBJ2-1; possibly TRBD1 for D (7 bases). Germline V gives CDR1 SGHNT, CDR2 YYREEE (reference sequence). The CDR3 totals 15 residues. Trimming took 4 bases from V and 5 from J, leaving 16 bases between them. The CDR3 sequence: CASSPQGRTDNEQFF. CDR3 DNA: TGTGCCAGCAGCCCACAGGGGAGGACAGACAATGAGCAGTTCTTC. The full variable domain, with the rest looked up from reference TRBV5-4 and TRBJ2-1, is ETGVTQSPTHLIKTRGQQVTLRCSSQSGHNTVSWYQQALGQGPQFIFQYYREEENGRGNFPPRFSGLQFPNYSSELNVNALELDDSALYLCASSPQGRTDNEQFFGPGTRLTVL.

The chain uses TRBV9 and TRBJ2-3; 9 bases align to TRBD1. V shed 2 bases, J shed 6 bases, and the junction held 7 bases outside the gene matches. CDR1 is SGDLS, CDR2 YYNGEE, per germline. This CDR3 has 15 amino acids. The CDR3 DNA follows: TGTGCCAGCAGCGTGACAGGGGGGCCTGGTGATACGCAGTATTTT. Translating gives CASSVTGGPGDTQYF.

The rearrangement joins TRBV30 to TRBJ2-3; 12 bases fit TRBD2. The CDR3 contains 16 residues. The germline V gene encodes CDR1 GTSNPN and CDR2 SVGIG (reference sequence). The V gene end was trimmed by 2 bases and the J gene end by 2 bases; junction bases not matched to a gene: 5. The CDR3 nucleotides read TGTGCCTGGAGTTTTACTAGCGGGGGGTACACAGATACGCAGTATTTT. This gives the protein CAWSFTSGGYTDTQYF.

This rearrangement joins TRBV9 to TRBJ2-3; TRBD2 might be the D (6 bases). Deletions cut 2 bases from V and 6 bases from J, with 25 bases between. The CDR3 spans 18 residues. Germline V lookup: CDR1 SGDLS, CDR2 YYNGEE. The CDR3 reads CASSVDPGGALLGDTQYF. CDR3 nucleotides: TGTGCCAGCAGCGTTGACCCCGGCGGGGCCCTCTTAGGGGATACGCAGTATTTT. Together with reference TRBV9 and TRBJ2-3, the CDR3 gives the full variable domain: DSGVTQTPKHLITATGQRVTLRCSPRSGDLSVYWYQQSLDQGLQFLIQYYNGEERAKGNILERFSAQQFPDLHSELNLSSLELGDSALYFCASSVDPGGALLGDTQYFGPGTRLTVL.

In this sample, this clone turned up once. The chain recombines TRBV5-6 with TRBJ2-3; D ambiguous. Trimming left V 0 bases short and J 2 bases short, with 16 bases between. The CDR3 consists of 17 residues. Germline V gives CDR1 SGHDT, CDR2 YYEEEE. The CDR3 nucleotides are TGTGCCAGCAGCTTGGAAGACGGTGGGGATTACACAGATACGCAGTATTTT. Protein product: CASSLEDGGDYTDTQYF.

The gene calls are TRBV7-9 and TRBJ2-7; no firm D call. The CDR3 is 12 residues long. CDR1 is SEHNR and CDR2 is FQNEAQ in the germline V gene (reference sequence). Trimming took 6 bases from V and 5 from J, leaving 11 bases between them. This chain's CDR3 is CASSREAHEQYF. The CDR3 DNA sequence: TGTGCCAGCAGTCGAGAGGCGCACGAGCAGTACTTC.

The chain is built from TRBV28 and TRBJ2-1, with TRBD2 identical over 7 bases. CDR1 is MDHEN, CDR2 SYDVKM, per germline. V shed 8 bases, J shed 3 bases, and the junction held 16 bases outside the gene matches. This CDR3 is built from 17 residues. CDR3 DNA sequence: TGTGCCAGCGTTAGCGGGCCGGAATCGTTTAGCTACAATGAGCAGTTCTTC. It encodes CASVSGPESFSYNEQFF.

CDR3 loop: CASSEMQGRNTIYF. In DNA, the CDR3 is TGTGCCAGCAGTGAAATGCAGGGAAGGAACACCATATATTTT. The chain recombines TRBV6-1 with TRBJ1-3; TRBD1 might be the D (5 bases). With 2 bases removed from V and 7 bases from J, the gap between germline ends came to 12 bases. The CDR3 is made up of 14 amino acids. The germline gives CDR1 MNHNS, CDR2 SASEGT.

The chain couples TRBV6-5 to TRBJ2-7, with TRBD1 matching over 10 bases. This CDR3 has 15 amino acids. J gave up 4 bases and V 6 bases, and 9 bases lay outside the gene matches. From germline, CDR1 is MNHEY and CDR2 SVGAGI. The CDR3 is CASSLRTGGFYEQYF. The CDR3 DNA reads TGTGCCAGCAGCCTTCGGACAGGGGGTTTTTACGAGCAGTACTTC.

This chain uses TRBV6-5 with TRBJ1-2; D is possibly TRBD1 (5 bases). This CDR3 contains 15 residues. V lost 4 bases to trimming and J lost 4 bases, with 16 bases between them. CDR1 MNHEY and CDR2 SVGAGI come from the germline V gene. CDR3 amino acids: CASSSNPGRGYGYTF. Written as DNA, the CDR3 is TGTGCCAGCAGTTCCAACCCAGGGAGGGGCTATGGCTACACCTTC.

The CDR3 here is CASSTGTHYGYTF. Written as DNA, the CDR3 is TGTGCCAGCAGCACCGGGACCCACTATGGCTACACCTTC. The V call is TRBV5-4, the J call TRBJ1-2; D perhaps matches TRBD1 (5 bases). Looked up from germline, CDR1 is SGHNT and CDR2 is YYREEE (reference sequence). The CDR3 runs 13 residues. Trimming took 4 bases from V and 3 from J, leaving 10 bases between them.

V usage is TRBV6-5 and J usage is TRBJ1-1, with 8 bases lining up with TRBD1. There are 15 residues in the CDR3. The germline V gene encodes CDR1 MNHEY and CDR2 SVGAGI. V trimming: 6 bases; J trimming: 1 base; junction bases outside the gene matches: 7. CDR3 sequence (DNA): TGTGCCAGCAGCTGGACAGGGACCGGGAACACTGAAGCTTTCTTT. It specifies CASSWTGTGNTEAFF.

The gene calls are TRBV6-5 and TRBJ1-1; D gene uncertain. Between the trimmed V and J ends, which lost 5 bases and 0 bases, there was a span of 7 bases. Germline CDR1 reads MNHEY; CDR2 reads SVGAGI. CDR3 length equals 13 residues. The CDR3 bases are TGTGCCAGCAGTACGACACTGAACACTGAAGCTTTCTTT. It is translated as CASSTTLNTEAFF.

The chain carries TRBV7-3 and TRBJ2-2; the match to TRBD1 covers 9 bases. Germline-derived CDR1 and CDR2 are SGHTA and FQGTGA. CDR3 length: 13 residues. J lost 7 bases, V lost 4 bases, and 1 base had no gene match. The CDR3 DNA follows: TGTGCCAGCAGCTCGGACAGGGGCGGGGAGCTGTTTTTT. Translating it yields CASSSDRGGELFF.

The chain is built from TRBV30 and TRBJ1-1; no clear D. V was trimmed by 2 bases and J by 0 bases, leaving 7 bases between them. CDR1 and CDR2 (germline): GTSNPN, SVGIG (reference sequence). This CDR3 spans 13 amino acids. CDR3 region: CAWSTALNTEAFF. The CDR3 DNA follows: TGTGCCTGGAGTACGGCGCTGAACACTGAAGCTTTCTTT.

This chain links TRBV11-2 with TRBJ1-1; tentatively, D is TRBD1 (5 bases). CDR1 is SGHAT, CDR2 FQNNGV, per germline. Trimming pared 0 bases from V and 1 base from J, leaving 9 bases between. The CDR3 has 15 amino acids. The CDR3 loop is CASSLDPGGNTEAFF. In DNA form, the CDR3 reads TGTGCCAGCAGCTTAGATCCGGGGGGGAACACTGAAGCTTTCTTT.

J is TRBJ1-1 and V is TRBV6-1; the D is unclear. The CDR3 extends over 14 amino acids. CDR1 and CDR2 from the germline V gene are MNHNS and SASEGT. Between the trimmed V and J ends, which lost 0 bases and 5 bases, there was a span of 10 bases. The CDR3 DNA sequence: TGTGCCAGCAGTGAAGCCGGGTCTGGGACTGAAGCTTTCTTT. It codes for CASSEAGSGTEAFF.

The CDR3 loop is CASSPGGTEAFF. The CDR3, as DNA: TGTGCCAGCAGTCCCGGGGGCACTGAAGCTTTCTTT. The chain has TRBV6-5 and TRBJ1-1, with a possible D match to TRBD1 (5 bases). CDR1 and CDR2 (germline): MNHEY, SVGAGI. This CDR3 is built from 12 residues. Trimming stripped 5 bases from V and 4 bases from J, with 8 bases between.

The chain recombines TRBV10-2 with TRBJ2-3; D is undetermined. The V end was cut by 0 bases, the J end by 3 bases, with 7 bases between. CDR1 is WSHSY, CDR2 SAAADI, per germline. The length of the CDR3 is 14 residues. CDR3 region: CASSESLQTDTQYF. The CDR3 bases are TGCGCCAGCAGTGAGTCCCTTCAGACAGATACGCAGTATTTT.

The V and J genes are TRBV7-6 and TRBJ1-1; 8 bases agree with TRBD1. The CDR3 is 14 residues long. Germline-derived CDR1 and CDR2 are SGHVS and FNYEAQ. Trimming at V came to 6 bases and at J to 4 bases, leaving 7 bases not matched to a gene. This CDR3 reads CASSPRQGTTEAFF. CDR3 bases: TGTGCCAGCAGTCCCCGACAGGGGACCACTGAAGCTTTCTTT. Using reference TRBV7-6 and TRBJ1-1 for the parts outside the CDR3, the full variable domain is GAGVSQSPRYKVTKRGQDVALRCDPISGHVSLYWYRQALGQGPEFLTYFNYEAQQDKSGLPNDRFSAERPEGSISTLTIQRTEQRDSAMYRCASSPRQGTTEAFFGQGTRLTVV.

The genes are TRBV9 and TRBJ1-2; tentative D call: TRBD1 (6 bases). Germline CDR1 SGDLS, CDR2 YYNGEE. V lost 4 bases and J lost 8, with 18 bases in between. The CDR3 sequence is 14 residues long. CDR3 sequence: CASSPGEGRPGYTF. In nucleotides, the CDR3 is TGTGCCAGCAGCCCAGGGGAGGGGCGGCCCGGCTACACCTTC.

The chain carries TRBV6-4 and TRBJ2-2, with no clear D. This CDR3 has 13 residues. The ends were cut back, 2 bases at V and 3 bases at J, with 4 bases in the middle. Germline V gene lookup returns CDR1 MRHNA and CDR2 SNTAGT. CDR3 loop: CASSDADTGELFF. CDR3 bases: TGTGCCAGCAGTGACGCAGACACCGGGGAGCTGTTTTTT.

This sequence joins TRBV5-1 and TRBJ1-1; tentatively, D is TRBD1 (6 bases). Trimming shortened V by 2 bases and J by 4 bases, and 15 bases separated the two germline ends. Germline lookup yields CDR1 SGHRS and CDR2 YFSETQ. This CDR3 has 15 residues. The chain's CDR3 is CASSFTGSAGTEAFF. Here the CDR3 DNA reads TGCGCCAGCAGCTTTACAGGGTCCGCGGGCACTGAAGCTTTCTTT.

The chain has TRBV7-3 and TRBJ2-2, with TRBD2 identical over 8 bases. The CDR3 is 16 residues long. The germline CDR1 and CDR2 sequences are SGHTA and FQGTGA. Germline trimming cut 5 bases from V and 7 bases from J; bases unmatched to any gene: 12. The CDR3 loop reads CASSPLGGGQHGELFF. The CDR3 bases are TGTGCCAGCAGCCCCCTTGGCGGGGGGCAGCACGGGGAGCTGTTTTTT.

This clone was detected only a few times. The gene calls are TRBV4-2 and TRBJ1-4; possible D gene TRBD1, 6 bases. The CDR3 loop spans 14 amino acids. V was clipped by 1 base and J by 7 bases, with 10 bases between them. Germline V gene lookup returns CDR1 LGHNA and CDR2 YNFKEQ. The CDR3 sequence: CASSQAGDSEKLFF. The CDR3 nucleotides read TGTGCCAGCAGCCAAGCAGGGGACTCTGAAAAACTGTTTTTT.

The rearrangement joins TRBV14 to TRBJ2-7, with TRBD2 matching over 7 bases. Germline CDR1 SGHDN, CDR2 FVKESK. The V and J ends lost 2 bases and 10 bases, in that order; junction bases with no gene match: 8. This CDR3 is built from 13 residues. In DNA, the CDR3 is TGTGCCAGCAGCCAATCCCCGGGAGGTCTCCAGTACTTC. The encoded protein is CASSQSPGGLQYF.

This clone was counted a few times. V and J are TRBV19 and TRBJ2-7; a weak D match, TRBD2 (6 bases). The CDR3 is made up of 16 amino acids. With 5 bases removed from V and 6 bases from J, the gap between germline ends came to 23 bases. The germline CDR1 and CDR2 sequences are LNHDA and SQIVND (reference sequence). CDR3 nucleotide sequence: TGTGCCAGTAGTTTTCCCGGGAGCATAGGGACGACCGAGCAGTACTTC. Translated, it gives CASSFPGSIGTTEQYF.

The chain has TRBV25-1 and TRBJ2-3, with a possible D match to TRBD1 (5 bases). The germline gives CDR1 MGHDK, CDR2 SYGVNS. The CDR3 is 12 residues long. Trimming removed 2 bases at V and 9 bases at J, with 9 bases between. CDR3 sequence (DNA): TGTGCCAGCAGTGAAGCTGGGGCGACGCAGTATTTT. Translating gives CASSEAGATQYF.

The chain couples TRBV19 to TRBJ2-7, with 7 bases identical to TRBD1. CDR1 and CDR2 from the germline V gene are LNHDA and SQIVND (reference sequence). Trimming cost V 0 bases and J 4 bases; bases outside gene matches: 3. The CDR3 covers 14 residues. The CDR3 region is CASSIEGQRYEQYF. Here the CDR3 DNA reads TGTGCCAGTAGTATAGAGGGACAGCGTTACGAGCAGTACTTC.